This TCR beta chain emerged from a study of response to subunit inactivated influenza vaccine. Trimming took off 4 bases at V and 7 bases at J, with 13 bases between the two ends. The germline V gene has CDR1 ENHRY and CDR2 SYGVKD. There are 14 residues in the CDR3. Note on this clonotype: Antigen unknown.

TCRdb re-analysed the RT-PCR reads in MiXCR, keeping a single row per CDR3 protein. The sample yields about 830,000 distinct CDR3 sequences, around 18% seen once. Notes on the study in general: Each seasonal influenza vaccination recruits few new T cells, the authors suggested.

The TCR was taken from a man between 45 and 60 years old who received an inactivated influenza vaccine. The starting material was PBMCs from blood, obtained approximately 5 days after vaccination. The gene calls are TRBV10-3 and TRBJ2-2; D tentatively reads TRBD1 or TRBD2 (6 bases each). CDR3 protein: CAISAGASGGELFF. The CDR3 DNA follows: TGTGCCATCAGTGCGGGGGCCAGTGGCGGGGAGCTGTTTTTT.